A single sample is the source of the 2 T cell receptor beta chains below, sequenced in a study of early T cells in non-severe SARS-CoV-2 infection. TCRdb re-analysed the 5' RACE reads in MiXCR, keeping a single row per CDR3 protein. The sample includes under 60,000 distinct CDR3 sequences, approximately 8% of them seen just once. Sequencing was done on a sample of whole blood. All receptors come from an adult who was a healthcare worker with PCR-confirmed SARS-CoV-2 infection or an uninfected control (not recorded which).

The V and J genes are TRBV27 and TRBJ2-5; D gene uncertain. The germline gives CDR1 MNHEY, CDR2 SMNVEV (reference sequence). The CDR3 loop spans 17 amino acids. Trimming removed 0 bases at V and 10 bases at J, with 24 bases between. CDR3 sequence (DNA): TGTGCCAGCAGTTTATCGGTCCAGCCCGTACAGAAAGAAAACCAGTACTTC. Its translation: CASSLSVQPVQKENQYF.

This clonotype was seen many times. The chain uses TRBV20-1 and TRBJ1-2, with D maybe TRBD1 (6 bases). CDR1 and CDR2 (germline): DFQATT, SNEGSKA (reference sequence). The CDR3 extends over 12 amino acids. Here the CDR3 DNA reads TGCACTACAAGACAGGATAACTATGGCTACACCTTC. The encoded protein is CTTRQDNYGYTF.